The clone carrying this T cell receptor (beta chain) was detected only a few times. TCRdb itself ran the PCR reads through MiXCR, one entry per CDR3 protein. The sample holds about half a million distinct CDR3 sequences, less than 30% seen once. Trimming stripped 1 base from V and 9 bases from J, with 13 bases between. This CDR3 region has 14 residues. Germline V gives CDR1 LGHNA, CDR2 YSLEER. This specimen belongs to a study of molecular identifiers for immune sequencing clone quantification. Sequencing was carried out using naive CD8+ T cells from blood, with Jurkat cell RNA spiked in. Subset given: FACS-sorted CD8+CD4-CCR7+CD45RA+ naive T cells. The source of this sequence is a human donor in good health. Some libraries in this study had Jurkat cell RNA spiked in. V gene TRBV4-3 combines with J gene TRBJ2-1; no reliable D call. The CDR3 DNA follows: TGCGCCAGCAGCCAAGGTGTCGGCACGGGTGAGCAGTTCTTC. This translates into CASSQGVGTGEQFF.